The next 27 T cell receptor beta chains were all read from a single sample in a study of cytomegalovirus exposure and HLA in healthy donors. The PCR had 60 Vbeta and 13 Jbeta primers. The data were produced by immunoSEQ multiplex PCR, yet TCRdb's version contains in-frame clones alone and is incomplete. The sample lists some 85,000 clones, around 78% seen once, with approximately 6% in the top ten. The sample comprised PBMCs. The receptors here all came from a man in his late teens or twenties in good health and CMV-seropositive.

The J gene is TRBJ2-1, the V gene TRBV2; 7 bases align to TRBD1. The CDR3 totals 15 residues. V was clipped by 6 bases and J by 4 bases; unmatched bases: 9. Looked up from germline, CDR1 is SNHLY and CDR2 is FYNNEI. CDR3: CASRGETGNYNEQFF. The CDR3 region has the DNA TGTGCCAGCAGGGGGGAGACAGGGAATTACAATGAGCAGTTCTTC.

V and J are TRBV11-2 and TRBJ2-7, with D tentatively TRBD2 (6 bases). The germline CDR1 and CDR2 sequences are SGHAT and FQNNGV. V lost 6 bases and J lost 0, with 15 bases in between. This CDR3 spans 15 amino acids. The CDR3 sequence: CASRALAKVSYEQYF. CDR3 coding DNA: TGTGCCAGCAGGGCGCTAGCGAAAGTCTCCTACGAGCAGTACTTC.

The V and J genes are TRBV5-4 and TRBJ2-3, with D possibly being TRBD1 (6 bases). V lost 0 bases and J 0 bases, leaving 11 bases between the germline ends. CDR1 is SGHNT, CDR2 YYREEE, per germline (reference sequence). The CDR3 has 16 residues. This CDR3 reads CASSLVGTTSTDTQYF. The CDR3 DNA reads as TGTGCCAGCAGCTTGGTGGGGACAACTAGCACAGATACGCAGTATTTT. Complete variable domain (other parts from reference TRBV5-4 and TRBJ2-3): ETGVTQSPTHLIKTRGQQVTLRCSSQSGHNTVSWYQQALGQGPQFIFQYYREEENGRGNFPPRFSGLQFPNYSSELNVNALELDDSALYLCASSLVGTTSTDTQYFGPGTRLTVL.

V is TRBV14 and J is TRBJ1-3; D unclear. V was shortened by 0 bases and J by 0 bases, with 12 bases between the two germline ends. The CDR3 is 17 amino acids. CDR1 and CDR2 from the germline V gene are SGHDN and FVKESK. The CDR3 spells CASSQENPVYSGNTIYF. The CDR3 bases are TGTGCCAGCAGCCAAGAGAATCCGGTTTACTCTGGAAACACCATATATTTT.

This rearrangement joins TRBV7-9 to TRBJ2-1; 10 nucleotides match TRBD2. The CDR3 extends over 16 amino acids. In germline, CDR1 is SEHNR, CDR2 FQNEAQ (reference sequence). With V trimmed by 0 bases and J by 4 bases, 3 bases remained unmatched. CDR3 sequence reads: CASSLAQREGYNEQFF. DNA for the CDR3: TGTGCCAGCAGCTTAGCCCAGCGGGAGGGGTACAATGAGCAGTTCTTC.

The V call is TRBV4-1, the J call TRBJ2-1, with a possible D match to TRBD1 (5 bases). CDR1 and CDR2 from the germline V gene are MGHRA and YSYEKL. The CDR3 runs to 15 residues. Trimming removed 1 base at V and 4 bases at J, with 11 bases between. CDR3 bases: TGCGCCAGCAGCCAAGCCCCAGGGCCATACAATGAGCAGTTCTTC. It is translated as CASSQAPGPYNEQFF.

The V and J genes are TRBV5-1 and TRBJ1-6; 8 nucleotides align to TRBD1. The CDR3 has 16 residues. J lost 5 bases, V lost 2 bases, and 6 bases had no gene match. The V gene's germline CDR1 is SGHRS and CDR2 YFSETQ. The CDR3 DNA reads TGCGCCAGCAGCTTCCTTGGGGACAGGAATAATTCACCCCTCCACTTT. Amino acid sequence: CASSFLGDRNNSPLHF.

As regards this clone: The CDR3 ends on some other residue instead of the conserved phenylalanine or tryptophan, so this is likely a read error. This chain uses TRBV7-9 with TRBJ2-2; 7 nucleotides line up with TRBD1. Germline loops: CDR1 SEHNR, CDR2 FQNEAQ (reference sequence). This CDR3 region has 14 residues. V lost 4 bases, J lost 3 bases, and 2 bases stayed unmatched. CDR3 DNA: TGTGCCAGCAGCTGGGACAGCTACACCGGGGAGCTGTTTGTT. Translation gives CASSWDSYTGELFV.

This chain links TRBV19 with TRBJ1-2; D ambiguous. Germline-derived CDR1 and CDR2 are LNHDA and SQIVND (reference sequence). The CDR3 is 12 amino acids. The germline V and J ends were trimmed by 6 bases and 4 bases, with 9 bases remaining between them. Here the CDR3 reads CASSAEVYGYTF. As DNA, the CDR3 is TGTGCCAGTAGCGCAGAGGTCTATGGCTACACCTTC. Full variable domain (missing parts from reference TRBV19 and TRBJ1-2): DGGITQSPKYLFRKEGQNVTLSCEQNLNHDAMYWYRQDPGQGLRLIYYSQIVNDFQKGDIAEGYSVSREKKESFPLTVTSAQKNPTAFYLCASSAEVYGYTFGSGTRLTVV.

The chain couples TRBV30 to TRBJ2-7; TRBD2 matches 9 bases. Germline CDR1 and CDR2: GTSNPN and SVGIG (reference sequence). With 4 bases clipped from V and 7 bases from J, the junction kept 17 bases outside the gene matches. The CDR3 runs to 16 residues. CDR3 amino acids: CAWNHPPGLAAREQYF. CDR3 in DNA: TGTGCCTGGAACCACCCACCGGGACTAGCAGCCAGGGAGCAGTACTTC.

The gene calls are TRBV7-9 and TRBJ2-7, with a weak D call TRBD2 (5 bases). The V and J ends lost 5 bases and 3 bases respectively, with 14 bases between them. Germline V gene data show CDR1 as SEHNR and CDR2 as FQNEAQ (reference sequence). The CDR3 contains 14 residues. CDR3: CASSPPRAGYEQYF. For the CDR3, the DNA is TGTGCCAGCAGCCCACCCCGGGCGGGCTACGAGCAGTACTTC.

CDR3 in DNA: TGTGCCAGCGCTAGGGGGGGGGCCGACGGCACAGATACGCAGTATTTT. This codes for CASARGGADGTDTQYF. J is TRBJ2-3 and V is TRBV13; D perhaps matches TRBD2 (7 bases). This CDR3 spans 16 amino acids. Trimming stripped 8 bases from V and 1 base from J, with 19 bases between. Germline V lookup: CDR1 PRHDT, CDR2 FYEKMQ (reference sequence).

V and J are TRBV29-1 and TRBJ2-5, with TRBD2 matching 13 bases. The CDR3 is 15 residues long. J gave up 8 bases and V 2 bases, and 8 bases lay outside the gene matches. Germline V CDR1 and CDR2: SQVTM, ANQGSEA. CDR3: CSVERGTSGRETQYF. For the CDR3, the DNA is TGCAGCGTTGAAAGGGGAACTAGCGGGAGGGAAACCCAGTACTTC.

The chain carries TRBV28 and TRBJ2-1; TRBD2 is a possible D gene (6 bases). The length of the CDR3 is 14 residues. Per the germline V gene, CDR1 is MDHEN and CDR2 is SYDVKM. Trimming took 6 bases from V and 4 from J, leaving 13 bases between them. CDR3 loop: CASRNAGIYNEQFF. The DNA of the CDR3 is TGTGCCAGCAGAAACGCGGGGATTTACAATGAGCAGTTCTTC.

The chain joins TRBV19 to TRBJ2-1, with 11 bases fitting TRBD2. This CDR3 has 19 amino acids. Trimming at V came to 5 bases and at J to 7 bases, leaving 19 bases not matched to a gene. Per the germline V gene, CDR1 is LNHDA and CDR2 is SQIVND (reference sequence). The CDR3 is CASSPRAPRLAGTGNEQFF. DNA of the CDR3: TGTGCCAGTAGTCCCCGGGCTCCCCGACTAGCGGGGACGGGTAATGAGCAGTTCTTC.

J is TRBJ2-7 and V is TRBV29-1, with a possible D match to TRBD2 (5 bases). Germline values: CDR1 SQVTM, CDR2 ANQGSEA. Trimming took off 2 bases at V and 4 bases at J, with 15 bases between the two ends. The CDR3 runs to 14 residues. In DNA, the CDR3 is TGCAGCGTTGAACGTCCGGGGTACGCTTACGAGCAGTACTTC. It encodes CSVERPGYAYEQYF.

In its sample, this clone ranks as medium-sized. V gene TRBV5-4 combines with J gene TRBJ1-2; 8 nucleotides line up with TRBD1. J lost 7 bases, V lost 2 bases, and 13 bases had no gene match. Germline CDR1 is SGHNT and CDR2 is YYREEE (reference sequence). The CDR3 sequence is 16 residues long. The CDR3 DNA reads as TGTGCCAGCAGCTTACGAGGAGGACAGGGTTATTTTGGCTACACCTTC. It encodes CASSLRGGQGYFGYTF.

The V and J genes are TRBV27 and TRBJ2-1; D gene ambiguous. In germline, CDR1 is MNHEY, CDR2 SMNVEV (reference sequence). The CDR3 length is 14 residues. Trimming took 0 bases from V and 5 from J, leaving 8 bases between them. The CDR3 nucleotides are TGTGCCAGCAGTTTATCTAGCAGACACAATGAGCAGTTCTTC. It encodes CASSLSSRHNEQFF.

Here the CDR3 reads CASSEGGGYYNEQFF. The CDR3 nucleotides are TGTGCCAGCAGTGAAGGCGGGGGATACTACAATGAGCAGTTCTTC. The rearrangement joins TRBV2 to TRBJ2-1, with 7 bases aligning to TRBD2. The CDR3 runs to 15 residues. V was clipped by 1 base and J by 3 bases; unmatched bases: 3. The germline CDR1 and CDR2 sequences are SNHLY and FYNNEI.

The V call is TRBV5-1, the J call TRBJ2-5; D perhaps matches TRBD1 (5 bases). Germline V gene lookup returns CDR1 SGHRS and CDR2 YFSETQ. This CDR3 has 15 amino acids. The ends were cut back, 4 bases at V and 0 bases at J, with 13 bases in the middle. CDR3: CASSETTGDQETQYF. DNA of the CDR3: TGCGCCAGCAGCGAAACCACAGGTGACCAAGAGACCCAGTACTTC.

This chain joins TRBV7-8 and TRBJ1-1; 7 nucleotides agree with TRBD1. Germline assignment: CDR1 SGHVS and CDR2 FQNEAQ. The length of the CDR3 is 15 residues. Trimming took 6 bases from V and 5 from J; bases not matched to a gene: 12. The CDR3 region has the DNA TGTGCCAGCAGTCACAGACAGGGAGTAGAAACTGAAGCTTTCTTT. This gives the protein CASSHRQGVETEAFF.

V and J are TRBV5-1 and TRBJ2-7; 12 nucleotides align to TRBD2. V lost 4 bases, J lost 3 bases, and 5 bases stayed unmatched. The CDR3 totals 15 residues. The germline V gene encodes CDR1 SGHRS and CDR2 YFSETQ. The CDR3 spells CASSPGTSGYYEQYF. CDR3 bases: TGCGCCAGCAGCCCGGGGACTAGCGGGTACTACGAGCAGTACTTC.

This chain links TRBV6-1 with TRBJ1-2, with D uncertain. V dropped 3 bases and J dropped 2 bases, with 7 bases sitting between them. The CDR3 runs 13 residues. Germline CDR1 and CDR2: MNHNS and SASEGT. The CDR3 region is CASSESGNYGYTF. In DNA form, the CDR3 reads TGTGCCAGCAGTGAGTCGGGGAACTATGGCTACACCTTC.

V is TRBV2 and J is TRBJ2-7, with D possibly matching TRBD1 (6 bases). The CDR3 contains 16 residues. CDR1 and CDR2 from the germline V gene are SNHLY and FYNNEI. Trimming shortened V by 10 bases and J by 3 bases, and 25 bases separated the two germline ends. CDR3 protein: CATIRLALDSHYEQYF. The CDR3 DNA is TGTGCCACCATCCGATTGGCCCTGGACAGCCACTACGAGCAGTACTTC.

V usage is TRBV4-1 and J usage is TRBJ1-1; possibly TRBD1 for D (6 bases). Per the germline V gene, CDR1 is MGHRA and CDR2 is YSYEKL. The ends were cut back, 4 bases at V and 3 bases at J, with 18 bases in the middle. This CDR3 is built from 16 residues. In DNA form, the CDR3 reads TGCGCCAGCAGCCCGGGACAAAAGATACCGGACACTGAAGCTTTCTTT. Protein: CASSPGQKIPDTEAFF.

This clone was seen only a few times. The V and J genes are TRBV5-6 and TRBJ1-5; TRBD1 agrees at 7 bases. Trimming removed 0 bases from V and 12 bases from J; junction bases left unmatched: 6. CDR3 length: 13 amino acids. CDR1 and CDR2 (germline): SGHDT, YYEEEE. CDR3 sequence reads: CASSLGQGGHQHF. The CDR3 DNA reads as TGTGCCAGCAGCTTGGGCCAAGGGGGCCACCAGCATTTT.

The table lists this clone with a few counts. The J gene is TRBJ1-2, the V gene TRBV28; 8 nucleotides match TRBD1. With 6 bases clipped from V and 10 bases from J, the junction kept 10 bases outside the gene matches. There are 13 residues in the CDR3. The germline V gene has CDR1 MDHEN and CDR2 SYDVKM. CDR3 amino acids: CASSPGQGRVYTF. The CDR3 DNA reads TGTGCCAGCAGCCCCGGACAGGGTCGCGTCTACACCTTC.